The 22 T cell receptor beta chains below all came from one sample that was sequenced in a study of molecular identifiers for immune sequencing clone quantification (dated by TCRdb to the late 2010s). Library generation was performed with PCR. Sequenced on an Illumina HiSeq 4000. TCRdb took the public reads, trimmed them with fastp at Q25, ran MiXCR for clone calling and kept in-frame beta chains. Rows merge per CDR3 protein into single entries with the most common DNA and genes. The sample data list about 640,000 distinct CDR3 sequences, and 15% to 20% of these were observed just once. The ten largest clones represent roughly 0.9% of the sample. The sequenced sample was naive CD8+ T cells from blood, with Jurkat cell RNA spiked in. In the paper's terms, the cell subset or site label means: FACS-sorted CD8+CD4-CCR7+CD45RA+ naive T cells. These receptors were collected from a human donor in good health. Some libraries in this study had Jurkat cell RNA spiked in.

This clonotype was seen at least ten times. The V call is TRBV30, the J call TRBJ1-5, with D uncertain. Trimming removed 2 bases at V and 3 bases at J, with 14 bases between. Germline CDR1 GTSNPN, CDR2 SVGIG (reference sequence). This CDR3 has 15 residues. CDR3 sequence: CAWSMVGRYNQPQHF. CDR3 DNA sequence: TGTGCCTGGAGTATGGTTGGCAGATACAATCAGCCCCAGCATTTT.

The chain joins TRBV20-1 to TRBJ2-7; 8 bases line up with TRBD2. CDR3 length equals 16 residues. Looked up from germline, CDR1 is DFQATT and CDR2 is SNEGSKA (reference sequence). The V gene end was trimmed by 0 bases and the J gene end by 2 bases; junction bases not matched to a gene: 9. DNA for the CDR3: TGCAGTGCTAGAGATGGGGTAGCGGGACCTCCCTACGAGCAGTACTTC. The encoded protein is CSARDGVAGPPYEQYF.

This clonotype showed up just once. This could be a read error, since a much larger clone is one nucleotide away. The chain links TRBV7-9 to TRBJ2-3; D assignment may be TRBD1 or TRBD2 (5 bases each). CDR3 length: 14 residues. The germline CDR1 and CDR2 sequences are SEHNR and FQNEAQ (reference sequence). The CDR3 coding sequence is TGTGCCAGCAGCTCGGGACCGCCCACAGGTACGCAGTATTTT. This gives the protein CASSSGPPTGTQYF.

This clonotype showed up many times. The rearrangement joins TRBV15 to TRBJ2-1; 8 nucleotides line up with TRBD2. The germline V gene has CDR1 LNHNV and CDR2 YYDKDF (reference sequence). Germline trimming cut 7 bases from V and 7 bases from J; bases unmatched to any gene: 12. The CDR3 contains 15 residues. The CDR3 spells CATNGYGGAINEQFF. The CDR3 bases are TGTGCCACCAACGGTTACGGGGGGGCGATAAATGAGCAGTTCTTC.

This clonotype was found many times. The V gene is TRBV2, the J gene TRBJ2-1; 7 nucleotides line up with TRBD2. J lost 1 base, V lost 4 bases, and 10 bases had no gene match. The CDR3 totals 17 residues. Per the germline V gene, CDR1 is SNHLY and CDR2 is FYNNEI. In nucleotides, the CDR3 is TGTGCCAGCAGTGTACGCGGGGGTATAGGGTCCTACAATGAGCAGTTCTTC. Protein product: CASSVRGGIGSYNEQFF.

On this clonotype: Mismatch with germline at one junction end may stem from a read error. CDR3 in amino acids: CACSSGGGTEAFF. The CDR3 nucleotides are TGTGCCTGCAGTTCAGGGGGTGGGACTGAAGCTTTCTTT. The chain carries TRBV5-4 and TRBJ1-1; TRBD1 matches 7 bases. Germline V gene data show CDR1 as SGHNT and CDR2 as YYREEE (reference sequence). The CDR3 has 13 amino acids.

This clonotype was counted ten times or more. This chain links TRBV2 with TRBJ1-6; D ambiguous. Trimming removed 1 base at V and 7 bases at J, with 11 bases between. The CDR3 has 15 residues. The germline V gene has CDR1 SNHLY and CDR2 FYNNEI. CDR3: CASSEELGSNSPLHF. CDR3 nucleotide sequence: TGTGCCAGCAGTGAAGAGCTAGGGTCGAATTCACCCCTCCACTTT.

This clonotype was seen at least ten times. One base away lies a much larger clone, so this may be a sequencing read error. This chain connects TRBV27 to TRBJ2-3, with unresolved D. The CDR3 is made up of 11 amino acids. Germline CDR1 MNHEY, CDR2 SMNVEV (reference sequence). V shed 6 bases and J shed 2 bases, with 3 bases lying between them. CDR3 protein: CASRHTDTQYF. The DNA for the CDR3 is TGTGCCAGCAGACACACAGATACGCAGTATTTT.

This clonotype was detected many times. The genes are TRBV5-4 and TRBJ2-7; no firm D call. This CDR3 spans 13 amino acids. The V end lost 2 bases, the J end lost 6 bases, and 12 bases lay between the germline ends. Germline V lookup: CDR1 SGHNT, CDR2 YYREEE (reference sequence). CDR3 coding DNA: TGTGCCAGCAGCTTCGGGCGCGCAGGCGAGCAGTACTTC. Its protein product is CASSFGRAGEQYF.

This clonotype was recorded many times. The V and J genes are TRBV29-1 and TRBJ2-2; maybe TRBD2 (5 bases). The V end was cut by 0 bases, the J end by 1 base, with 15 bases between. The CDR3 contains 17 residues. Germline loops: CDR1 SQVTM, CDR2 ANQGSEA. CDR3 nucleotide sequence: TGCAGCGTTGAAGATCCGAGTCTAGCACTGAACACCGGGGAGCTGTTTTTT. Amino acids: CSVEDPSLALNTGELFF.

To note about this clonotype: One base away lies a much larger clone, so this may be a sequencing read error. No conserved phenylalanine or tryptophan is present at the end of the CDR3, so a read error is the likely explanation. The chain links TRBV11-2 to TRBJ1-1; D gene unclear. The CDR3 runs to 12 residues. The germline V gene has CDR1 SGHAT and CDR2 FQNNGV. The V end was cut by 5 bases, the J end by 7 bases, with 11 bases between. The CDR3 DNA reads TGTGCCAGCAGCGAAACCGGCATTGAAGCTTTCTCT. Its protein is CASSETGIEAFS.

This clonotype was seen a few times. V is TRBV7-9 and J is TRBJ2-4; D possibly corresponds to TRBD2 (6 bases). CDR1 SEHNR and CDR2 FQNEAQ come from the germline V gene (reference sequence). V was trimmed by 4 bases and J by 0 bases, leaving 16 bases between them. The length of the CDR3 is 17 residues. The CDR3 sequence is CASSSPEDGGAKNIQYF. CDR3 DNA: TGTGCCAGCAGCTCCCCCGAAGACGGGGGAGCCAAAAACATTCAGTACTTC.

This clonotype was seen ten or more times. The V gene is TRBV6-2 or TRBV6-3, the J gene TRBJ1-5; no clear D. In germline, CDR1 is MNHEY, CDR2 SVGEGT. Deletions cut 4 bases from V and 5 bases from J, with 12 bases between. CDR3 length: 14 amino acids. The CDR3 region is CASSFEEIDQPQHF. CDR3 in DNA: TGTGCCAGCAGTTTCGAAGAAATCGATCAGCCCCAGCATTTT.

This clonotype was counted many times. The chain links TRBV29-1 to TRBJ2-7, with TRBD2 identical over 7 bases. Losses at the gene ends were 2 bases for V and 6 bases for J; bases not matched to a gene: 10. Germline V gives CDR1 SQVTM, CDR2 ANQGSEA. The CDR3 is 14 amino acids. This chain's CDR3 is CSVETSGVPGEQYF. The CDR3 DNA reads as TGCAGCGTTGAAACAAGCGGGGTCCCGGGCGAGCAGTACTTC.

This clonotype has at least ten counts. This sequence joins TRBV27 and TRBJ2-3; no firm D call. Trimming removed 3 bases at V and 2 bases at J, with 6 bases between. The CDR3 has 13 residues. Germline loops: CDR1 MNHEY, CDR2 SMNVEV (reference sequence). The CDR3 region has the DNA TGTGCCAGCAGTTTTACCCTCACAGATACGCAGTATTTT. Its translation: CASSFTLTDTQYF.

In regard to this clonotype: One base away lies a much larger clone, so this may be a sequencing read error. Since the CDR3 does not end with the conserved phenylalanine or tryptophan, this likely comes from a read error. The chain combines TRBV7-6 with TRBJ2-5; 9 bases line up with TRBD2. The ends lost 5 bases at V and 2 bases at J; junction bases unmatched: 15. Germline V gene lookup returns CDR1 SGHVS and CDR2 FNYEAQ. The length of the CDR3 is 18 residues. Written as DNA, the CDR3 is TGTGCCAGCAGCCAAACTAGGGGTGCGGGAGGGCTTCAAGAGACCCAGTACTCC. Translating gives CASSQTRGAGGLQETQYS.

CDR3 protein: CASSECDSPSGELFF. The CDR3 DNA reads TGTGCCAGCAGTGAATGTGACAGCCCTTCCGGGGAGCTGTTTTTT. The chain joins TRBV2 to TRBJ2-2; possibly TRBD1 for D (5 bases). Trimming took off 2 bases at V and 6 bases at J, with 13 bases between the two ends. Germline V gene lookup returns CDR1 SNHLY and CDR2 FYNNEI. This CDR3 spans 15 amino acids.

Details on this clonotype: A read error may explain this, as a much larger clone is one base away. The chain joins TRBV7-9 to TRBJ2-2; 8 bases line up with TRBD1. The CDR3 totals 15 residues. With V trimmed by 7 bases and J by 6 bases, 10 bases remained unmatched. Germline-derived CDR1 and CDR2 are SEHNR and FQNEAQ (reference sequence). The CDR3 nucleotides read TGTGCCAGCATCTCAACGGACAGGGCCCCCGGGGAGCTGTTTTTT. Translating it yields CASISTDRAPGELFF.

At least ten counts were recorded for this clonotype. V usage is TRBV3-1 and J usage is TRBJ1-2, with 7 bases that match TRBD1. This CDR3 has 15 amino acids. V lost 3 bases and J lost 5; bases outside the gene matches: 9. Per germline, CDR1 LGHDT and CDR2 YNNKEL (reference sequence). The CDR3 is CASSHPTTGEYGYTF. CDR3 coding DNA: TGTGCCAGCAGCCATCCCACTACAGGGGAGTATGGCTACACCTTC.

This clonotype has just a few counts. The chain links TRBV5-4 to TRBJ2-1, with D unresolved. The CDR3 spans 11 residues. Germline lookup yields CDR1 SGHNT and CDR2 YYREEE (reference sequence). The CDR3 DNA is TGTGCGTGGGGTTCCTACAATGAGCAGTTCTTC. Protein product: CAWGSYNEQFF. Together with reference TRBV5-4 and TRBJ2-1, the CDR3 gives the full variable domain: ETGVTQSPTHLIKTRGQQVTLRCSSQSGHNTVSWYQQALGQGPQFIFQYYREEENGRGNFPPRFSGLQFPNYSSELNVNALELDDSALYLCAWGSYNEQFFGPGTRLTVL.

This clonotype was recorded at least ten times. V and J are TRBV19 and TRBJ2-1; no clear D gene. Germline loops: CDR1 LNHDA, CDR2 SQIVND (reference sequence). The CDR3 sequence is 12 residues long. Trimming cost V 3 bases and J 6 bases, with 6 bases left between them. The CDR3 protein is CASSMGSNEQFF. The CDR3 DNA is TGTGCCAGTAGTATGGGGTCCAATGAGCAGTTCTTC.

This clonotype was detected a few times. The chain employs TRBV10-1 and TRBJ2-2; 7 nucleotides line up with TRBD1. V was clipped by 0 bases and J by 0 bases; unmatched bases: 4. Germline loops: CDR1 WNHNN, CDR2 SYGVQD (reference sequence). This CDR3 is 17 amino acids long. The CDR3 spells CASSESAGTANTGELFF. The CDR3 nucleotides are TGCGCCAGCAGTGAGTCTGCCGGGACAGCGAACACCGGGGAGCTGTTTTTT.